The 2 T cell receptor beta chains below all came from one sample that was sequenced in a study of blood T cell repertoires in COVID-19. Profiled with immunoSEQ multiplex PCR; TCRdb holds only in-frame clones, not every one. Of about 200,000 clones in the sample, 65% to 90% are singletons; the top ten hold about 4.8%. Material: peripheral blood. Receptors originate from a man aged 45 to 65 with acute or convalescent COVID-19.

Only one count was recorded for this clone. This sequence joins TRBV6-1 and TRBJ2-1, with TRBD2 matching 11 bases. The V and J ends lost 2 bases and 6 bases, in that order; junction bases with no gene match: 12. This CDR3 region has 18 residues. The germline V gene has CDR1 MNHNS and CDR2 SASEGT. The CDR3 bases are TGTGCCAGCAGTGAACAGGCTAGCGGGGGGTACTTTGGCAATGAGCAGTTCTTC. Translating it yields CASSEQASGGYFGNEQFF.

This chain links TRBV7-6 with TRBJ1-1; D might be TRBD1 (6 bases). This CDR3 is 15 amino acids long. Germline V gene sequence: CDR1 SGHVS, CDR2 FNYEAQ. With 4 bases removed from V and 4 bases from J, the gap between germline ends came to 16 bases. This chain's CDR3 is CASSSMGPGVTEAFF. The CDR3 nucleotides read TGTGCCAGCAGCTCAATGGGCCCAGGGGTCACTGAAGCTTTCTTT.